Here is one TCR beta chain with its context. V was clipped by 2 bases and J by 5 bases, with 12 bases between them. CDR1 MNHNS and CDR2 SASEGT come from the germline V gene. The CDR3 is 15 amino acids. The data were produced by immunoSEQ multiplex PCR, yet TCRdb's version contains in-frame clones alone and is incomplete. The sample comprises hundreds of thousands of clones, about 90% of which are singletons, and roughly 2.3% rests with the top ten. The data are from a study of blood T cell repertoires in COVID-19. This chain joins TRBV6-1 and TRBJ2-2; D is possibly TRBD2 (5 bases). Sequencing was carried out using peripheral blood. This clonotype was sampled from a man in his late teens or twenties with active or convalescent COVID-19. The CDR3 DNA sequence: TGTGCCAGCAGTGAACTTCTAGCTCCGACCGGGGAGCTGTTTTTT. This encodes CASSELLAPTGELFF.